The clone carrying this T cell receptor beta chain was detected only once. Its antigen is not identified. The data stem from a study of graft-versus-host responses after intestinal transplantation. Across the study: Grafts were multivisceral, liver-intestinal, or isolated intestinal.

Germline V CDR1 and CDR2: SEHNR, FQNEAQ (reference sequence). Trimming took 5 bases from V and 4 from J; bases not matched to a gene: 11. The length of the CDR3 is 16 residues. The study's findings and limits: Early after transplant, HvG clones declined as circulating GvH clones peaked. Graft-donor T cell macrochimerism coincided with high graft-versus-host to host-versus-graft clonal ratios in allografts.

Sequencing was performed with immunoSEQ multiplex PCR; in TCRdb, only in-frame clones are kept and a portion is missing. Of 90,000 to 150,000 clones listed, 85% to 95% were seen once; the top ten hold under 3.5%. This chain links TRBV7-9 with TRBJ2-1; the match to TRBD2 covers 7 bases. This receptor was obtained from a human donor who received an intestinal transplant. The starting material was unstimulated CD8+ T cells sorted from spleen or lymph node cells, obtained before intestinal transplant. The CDR3 DNA reads TGTGCCAGCAGCCCTCTCCGGGACTACATTTACAATGAGCAGTTCTTC. Encoded protein: CASSPLRDYIYNEQFF.